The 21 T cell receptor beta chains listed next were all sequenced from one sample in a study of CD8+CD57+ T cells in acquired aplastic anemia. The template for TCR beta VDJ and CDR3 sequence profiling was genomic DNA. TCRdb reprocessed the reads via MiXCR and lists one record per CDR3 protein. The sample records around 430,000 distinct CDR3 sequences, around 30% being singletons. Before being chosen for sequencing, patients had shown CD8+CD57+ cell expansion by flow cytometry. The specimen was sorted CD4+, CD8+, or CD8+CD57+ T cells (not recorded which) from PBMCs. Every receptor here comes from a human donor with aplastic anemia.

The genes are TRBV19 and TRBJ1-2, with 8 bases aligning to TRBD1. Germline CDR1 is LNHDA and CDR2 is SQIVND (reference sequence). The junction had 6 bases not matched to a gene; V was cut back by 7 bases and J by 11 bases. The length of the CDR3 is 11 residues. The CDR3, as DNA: TGTGCCAGTACTAACCGACAGGGGTACACCTTC. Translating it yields CASTNRQGYTF.

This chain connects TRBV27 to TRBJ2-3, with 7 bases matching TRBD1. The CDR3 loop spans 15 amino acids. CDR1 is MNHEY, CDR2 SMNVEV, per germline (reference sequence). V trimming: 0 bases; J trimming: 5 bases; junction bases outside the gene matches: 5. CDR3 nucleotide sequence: TGTGCCAGCAGTTTATCTTTAGGGGGCGTAGATACGCAGTATTTT. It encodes CASSLSLGGVDTQYF.

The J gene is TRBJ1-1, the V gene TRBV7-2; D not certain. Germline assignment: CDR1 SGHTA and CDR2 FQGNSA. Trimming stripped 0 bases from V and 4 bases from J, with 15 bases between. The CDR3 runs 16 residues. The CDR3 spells CASSLARWGSGTEAFF. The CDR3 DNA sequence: TGTGCCAGCAGCTTAGCGCGGTGGGGATCGGGCACTGAAGCTTTCTTT.

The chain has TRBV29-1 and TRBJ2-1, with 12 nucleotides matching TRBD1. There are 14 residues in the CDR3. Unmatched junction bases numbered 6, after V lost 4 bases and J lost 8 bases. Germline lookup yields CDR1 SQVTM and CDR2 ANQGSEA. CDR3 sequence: CSVGPGTGGDEQFF. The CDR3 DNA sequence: TGCAGCGTTGGCCCCGGGACAGGGGGCGATGAGCAGTTCTTC.

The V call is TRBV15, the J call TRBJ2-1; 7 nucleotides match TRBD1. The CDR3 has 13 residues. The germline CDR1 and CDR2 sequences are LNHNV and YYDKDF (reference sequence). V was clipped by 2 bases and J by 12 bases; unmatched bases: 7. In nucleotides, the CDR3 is TGTGCCACCAGCAGAACGACAGGGATTGGGCAGTTCTTC. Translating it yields CATSRTTGIGQFF. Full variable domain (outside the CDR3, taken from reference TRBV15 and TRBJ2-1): DAMVIQNPRYQVTQFGKPVTLSCSQTLNHNVMYWYQQKSSQAPKLLFHYYDKDFNNEADTPDNFQSRRPNTSFCFLDIRSPGLGDTAMYLCATSRTTGIGQFFGPGTRLTVL.

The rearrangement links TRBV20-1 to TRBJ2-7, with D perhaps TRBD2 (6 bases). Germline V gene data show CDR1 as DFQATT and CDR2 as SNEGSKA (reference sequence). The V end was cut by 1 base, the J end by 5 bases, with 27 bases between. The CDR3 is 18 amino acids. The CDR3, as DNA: TGCAGTGCTAGAGGCCTACTGGGTCATAGCGGCGGAGGGAACGAGCAGTACTTC. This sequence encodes CSARGLLGHSGGGNEQYF.

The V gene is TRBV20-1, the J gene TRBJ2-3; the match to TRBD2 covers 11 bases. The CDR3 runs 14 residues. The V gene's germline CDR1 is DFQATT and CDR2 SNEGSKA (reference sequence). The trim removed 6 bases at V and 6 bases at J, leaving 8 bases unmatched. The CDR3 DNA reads TGCAGTGCCCGGACTAGCGGGCTCCCCGATACGCAGTATTTT. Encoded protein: CSARTSGLPDTQYF.

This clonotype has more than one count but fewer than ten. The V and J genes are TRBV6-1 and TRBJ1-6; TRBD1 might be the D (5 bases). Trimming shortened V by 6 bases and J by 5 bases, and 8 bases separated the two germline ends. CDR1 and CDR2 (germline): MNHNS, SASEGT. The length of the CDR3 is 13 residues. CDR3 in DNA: TGTGCCAGCAGGGGGGGGAATAATTCACCCCTCCACTTT. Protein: CASRGGNNSPLHF.

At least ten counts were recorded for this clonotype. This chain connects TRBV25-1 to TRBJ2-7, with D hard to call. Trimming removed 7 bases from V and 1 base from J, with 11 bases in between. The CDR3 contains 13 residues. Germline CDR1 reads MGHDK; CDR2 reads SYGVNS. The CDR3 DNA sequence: TGTGCCAGCATGGGTGACCCTTCCTACGAGCAGTACTTC. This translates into CASMGDPSYEQYF.

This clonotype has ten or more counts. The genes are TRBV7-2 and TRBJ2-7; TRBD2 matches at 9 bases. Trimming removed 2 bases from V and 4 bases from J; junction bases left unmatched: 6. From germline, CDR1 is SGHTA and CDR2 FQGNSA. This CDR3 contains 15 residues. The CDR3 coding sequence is TGTGCCAGCAGCTTAACGCTAGCGGGAATATACGAGCAGTACTTC. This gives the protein CASSLTLAGIYEQYF.

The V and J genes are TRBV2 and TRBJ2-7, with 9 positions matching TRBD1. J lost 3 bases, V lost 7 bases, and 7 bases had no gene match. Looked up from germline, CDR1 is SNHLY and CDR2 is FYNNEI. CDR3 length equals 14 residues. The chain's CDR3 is CASKPGQGDYEQYF. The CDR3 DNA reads TGTGCCAGCAAACCGGGACAGGGAGACTACGAGCAGTACTTC.

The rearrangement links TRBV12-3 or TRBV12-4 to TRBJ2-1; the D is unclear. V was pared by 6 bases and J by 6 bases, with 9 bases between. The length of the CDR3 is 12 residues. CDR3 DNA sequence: TGTGCCAGCAGCCAGGCTACCAATGAGCAGTTCTTC. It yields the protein CASSQATNEQFF.

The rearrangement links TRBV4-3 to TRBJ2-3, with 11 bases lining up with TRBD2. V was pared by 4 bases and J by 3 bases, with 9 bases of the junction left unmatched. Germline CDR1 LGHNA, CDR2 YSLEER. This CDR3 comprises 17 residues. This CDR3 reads CASSPSGGSSGTDTQYF. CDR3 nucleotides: TGCGCCAGCAGCCCTAGCGGGGGGAGTTCGGGGACAGATACGCAGTATTTT.

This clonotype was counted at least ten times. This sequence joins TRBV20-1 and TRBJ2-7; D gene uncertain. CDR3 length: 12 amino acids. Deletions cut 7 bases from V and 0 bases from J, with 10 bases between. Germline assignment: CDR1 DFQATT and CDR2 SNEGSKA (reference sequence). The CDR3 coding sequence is TGCAGTGTTTCGGGTAGCTCCTACGAGCAGTACTTC. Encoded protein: CSVSGSSYEQYF.

The DNA for the CDR3 is TGTGCCAGCAGCCTTAGGACAGGGGGGAGTCAGCCCCAGCATTTT. Translating gives CASSLRTGGSQPQHF. The genes are TRBV12-3 or TRBV12-4 and TRBJ1-5, with TRBD1 identical over 10 bases. This CDR3 region has 15 residues. Germline trimming cut 6 bases from V and 6 bases from J; bases unmatched to any gene: 8.

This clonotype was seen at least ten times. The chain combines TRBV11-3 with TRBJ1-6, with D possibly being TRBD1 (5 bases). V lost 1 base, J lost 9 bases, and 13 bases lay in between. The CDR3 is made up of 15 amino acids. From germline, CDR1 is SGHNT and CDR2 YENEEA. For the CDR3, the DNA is TGTGCCAGCAGCTTAGGAGGGGTTGTACGTTCACCCCTCCACTTT. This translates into CASSLGGVVRSPLHF.

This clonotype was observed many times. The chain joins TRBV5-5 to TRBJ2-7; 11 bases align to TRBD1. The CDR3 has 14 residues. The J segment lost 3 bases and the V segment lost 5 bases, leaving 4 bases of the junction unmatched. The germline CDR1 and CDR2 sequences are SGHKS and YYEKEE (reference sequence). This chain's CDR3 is CASRPGTGGYEQYF. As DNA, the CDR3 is TGTGCCAGCAGGCCCGGGACAGGGGGCTACGAGCAGTACTTC. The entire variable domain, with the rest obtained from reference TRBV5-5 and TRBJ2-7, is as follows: DAGVTQSPTHLIKTRGQQVTLRCSPISGHKSVSWYQQVLGQGPQFIFQYYEKEERGRGNFPDRFSARQFPNYSSELNVNALLLGDSALYLCASRPGTGGYEQYFGPGTRLTVT.

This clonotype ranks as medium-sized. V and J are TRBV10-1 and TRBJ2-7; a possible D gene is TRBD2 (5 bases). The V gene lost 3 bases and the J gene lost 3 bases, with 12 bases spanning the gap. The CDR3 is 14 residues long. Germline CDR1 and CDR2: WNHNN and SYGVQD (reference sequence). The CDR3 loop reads CASSDGGPSYEQYF. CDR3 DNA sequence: TGCGCCAGCAGTGATGGCGGGCCGAGCTACGAGCAGTACTTC.

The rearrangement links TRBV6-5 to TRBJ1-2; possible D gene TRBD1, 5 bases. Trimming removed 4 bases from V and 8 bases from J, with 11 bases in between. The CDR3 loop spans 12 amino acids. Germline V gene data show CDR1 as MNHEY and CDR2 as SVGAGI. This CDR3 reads CASSSGAQGYTF. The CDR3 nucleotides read TGTGCCAGCAGTTCCGGGGCACAAGGCTACACCTTC.

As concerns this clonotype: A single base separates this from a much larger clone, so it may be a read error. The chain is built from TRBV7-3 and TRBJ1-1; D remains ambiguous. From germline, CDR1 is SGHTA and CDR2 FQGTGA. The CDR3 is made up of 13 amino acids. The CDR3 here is CASSLTANTGAFF. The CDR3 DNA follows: TGTGCCAGCAGCTTAACGGCCAACACTGGAGCTTTCTTT.

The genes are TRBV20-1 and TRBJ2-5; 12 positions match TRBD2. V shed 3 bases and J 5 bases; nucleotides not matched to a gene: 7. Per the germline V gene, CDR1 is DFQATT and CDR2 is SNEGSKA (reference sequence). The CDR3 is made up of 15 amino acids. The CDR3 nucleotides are TGCAGTGCTAGTCTCGGACTAGCGGGAATGGAGACCCAGTACTTC. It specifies CSASLGLAGMETQYF.